This T cell receptor (beta chain) was observed in a study of vaccination effects on CD4 cells after COVID-19. After less than twelve days in culture, the CD4+ T cells were isolated. Either the mRNA-1273 or the BNT162b2 vaccine was given to participants as two doses. This clone was recorded once. The target antigen is unknown. With 1 base removed from V and 7 bases from J, the gap between germline ends came to 14 bases. This CDR3 region has 15 residues. Germline assignment: CDR1 LGHDT and CDR2 YNNKEL (reference sequence). The data were produced by immunoSEQ multiplex PCR, yet TCRdb's version contains in-frame clones alone and is incomplete. In the table there are fewer than 75,000 clones, around 84% of which are singletons.

The clonotype comes from a human donor who received a COVID-19 vaccine. The rearrangement uses TRBV3-1 (or the pseudogene TRBV3-2) and TRBJ2-1; D is uncertain. The sequencing used CD4+ T cells from PBMCs cultured without peptide, collected after COVID-19 vaccination. This CDR3 reads CASSQVGLGVNEQFF. In DNA, the CDR3 is TGTGCCAGCAGCCAAGTCGGCTTAGGAGTAAATGAGCAGTTCTTC.